The rows below give T cell receptor beta chains drawn from one sample of a study of graft-versus-host responses after intestinal transplantation. Clones were read by immunoSEQ multiplex PCR, and TCRdb kept only the in-frame ones, dropping some. The repertoire holds more than 50,000 clones, with about 89% as singletons. This material consisted of PBMCs, taken 650 to 680 days after intestinal transplant. The receptors originated from a human patient who received an intestinal transplant, so some T cells may come from the graft donor. Both conserved end residues are part of each CDR3. A D gene is named only where the DNA matches it firmly. The size entry is marked missing in some rows and otherwise reads once, few, many or a size class.

d_call: -; j_call: TRBJ1-5; v_call: TRBV19; clone_size: -; cdr3_aa: CASSIGEPNQPQHF; cdr3_nt: TGTGCCAGTAGTATCGGGGAGCCCAATCAGCCCCAGCATTTT
d_call: TRBD1; j_call: TRBJ2-2; v_call: TRBV6-5; clone_size: -; cdr3_aa: CASSRQGSTGELFF; cdr3_nt: TGTGCCAGCAGTAGACAGGGTTCCACCGGGGAGCTGTTTTTT
d_call: TRBD1; j_call: TRBJ1-2; v_call: TRBV9; clone_size: -; cdr3_aa: CASSAYGTGEGYTF; cdr3_nt: TGTGCCAGCAGCGCATACGGGACAGGGGAGGGCTACACCTTC
d_call: TRBD2; j_call: TRBJ2-3; v_call: TRBV9; clone_size: -; cdr3_aa: CASSYLGVAGGPPDTQYF; cdr3_nt: TGTGCCAGCAGCTACCTTGGAGTAGCGGGGGGGCCCCCAGATACGCAGTATTTT
d_call: -; j_call: TRBJ1-6; v_call: TRBV6-1; clone_size: few; cdr3_aa: CASKVAGANSPLHF; cdr3_nt: TGTGCCAGCAAGGTAGCGGGGGCAAATTCACCCCTCCACTTT
d_call: -; j_call: TRBJ1-3; v_call: TRBV30; clone_size: -; cdr3_aa: CAWTHEGLNSGNTIYF; cdr3_nt: TGTGCCTGGACACATGAGGGACTGAACTCTGGAAACACCATATATTTT
d_call: TRBD1; j_call: TRBJ2-2; v_call: TRBV5-4; clone_size: -; cdr3_aa: CASSPGQGQNTGELFF; cdr3_nt: TGTGCCAGCAGCCCGGGACAGGGGCAGAACACCGGGGAGCTGTTTTTT
d_call: -; j_call: TRBJ2-7; v_call: TRBV6-5; clone_size: -; cdr3_aa: CASSYRTGVGEQYF; cdr3_nt: TGTGCCAGCAGTTACCGAACAGGTGTTGGCGAGCAGTACTTC
d_call: -; j_call: TRBJ1-3; v_call: TRBV10-2; clone_size: -; cdr3_aa: CASRRSGNTIYF; cdr3_nt: TGCGCCAGCAGACGCTCTGGAAACACCATATATTTT
d_call: -; j_call: TRBJ2-1; v_call: TRBV19; clone_size: -; cdr3_aa: CASTAGGAGEQFF; cdr3_nt: TGTGCCAGTACAGCGGGTGGGGCAGGGGAGCAGTTCTTC
d_call: -; j_call: TRBJ2-3; v_call: TRBV5-1; clone_size: -; cdr3_aa: CASSQATGVGDTQYF; cdr3_nt: TGCGCCAGCAGCCAAGCCACGGGGGTAGGAGATACGCAGTATTTT
d_call: TRBD1; j_call: TRBJ1-1; v_call: TRBV6-1; clone_size: few; cdr3_aa: CATRWTDRGTFF; cdr3_nt: TGTGCCACCCGGTGGACGGACAGGGGAACTTTCTTT
d_call: TRBD1; j_call: TRBJ2-1; v_call: TRBV7-9; clone_size: -; cdr3_aa: CASSPTGPEQFF; cdr3_nt: TGTGCCAGCAGCCCGACAGGGCCTGAGCAGTTCTTC
d_call: TRBD1; j_call: TRBJ1-2; v_call: TRBV10-2; clone_size: -; cdr3_aa: CASSRQGNYGYTF; cdr3_nt: TGCGCCAGCAGCCGACAGGGTAACTATGGCTACACCTTC
d_call: -; j_call: TRBJ2-5; v_call: TRBV7-9; clone_size: -; cdr3_aa: CASSRGVPQETQYF; cdr3_nt: TGTGCCAGCAGCCGCGGGGTTCCCCAAGAGACCCAGTACTTC
d_call: -; j_call: TRBJ1-1; v_call: TRBV27; clone_size: -; cdr3_aa: CASSLSPSTEAFF; cdr3_nt: TGTGCCAGCAGTTTATCCCCGAGCACTGAAGCTTTCTTT
d_call: -; j_call: TRBJ1-1; v_call: TRBV27; clone_size: once; cdr3_aa: CASSLLGVNTEAFF; cdr3_nt: TGTGCCAGCAGTTTGTTAGGGGTGAACACTGAAGCTTTCTTT
d_call: TRBD2; j_call: TRBJ2-3; v_call: TRBV6-1; clone_size: -; cdr3_aa: CASRGLARTDTQYF; cdr3_nt: TGTGCCAGCAGAGGACTAGCGCGCACAGATACGCAGTATTTT
d_call: TRBD1; j_call: TRBJ1-1; v_call: TRBV10-3; clone_size: -; cdr3_aa: CATHGTGNTEAFF; cdr3_nt: TGTGCCACCCATGGGACAGGGAACACTGAAGCTTTCTTT
d_call: -; j_call: TRBJ2-1; v_call: TRBV6-1; clone_size: -; cdr3_aa: CASSVHMDNNEQFF; cdr3_nt: TGTGCCAGCAGTGTACACATGGACAACAATGAGCAGTTCTTC
d_call: TRBD1; j_call: TRBJ2-7; v_call: TRBV18; clone_size: -; cdr3_aa: CASSLLTGYRGEQYF; cdr3_nt: TGTGCCAGCTCACTCCTGACAGGGTACCGGGGCGAGCAGTACTTC
d_call: -; j_call: TRBJ2-7; v_call: TRBV6-6; clone_size: once; cdr3_aa: CASSRNRGHHYEQYF; cdr3_nt: TGTGCCAGCAGCCGGAATAGGGGCCATCATTACGAGCAGTACTTC
d_call: -; j_call: TRBJ2-5; v_call: TRBV7-2; clone_size: once; cdr3_aa: CASSSPLQETQYF; cdr3_nt: TGTGCCAGCAGCTCCCCCCTCCAAGAGACCCAGTACTTC
d_call: TRBD1; j_call: TRBJ2-3; v_call: TRBV6-5; clone_size: -; cdr3_aa: CASAGGAADTQYF; cdr3_nt: TGTGCCAGCGCAGGGGGCGCGGCGGATACGCAGTATTTT
d_call: -; j_call: TRBJ2-7; v_call: TRBV11-2; clone_size: once; cdr3_aa: CASSLGISYEQYF; cdr3_nt: TGTGCCAGCAGCTTGGGCATCTCCTACGAGCAGTACTTC
d_call: -; j_call: TRBJ2-5; v_call: TRBV6-1; clone_size: -; cdr3_aa: CASSELKETQYF; cdr3_nt: TGTGCCAGCAGTGAATTGAAAGAGACCCAGTACTTC
d_call: -; j_call: TRBJ2-1; v_call: TRBV18; clone_size: -; cdr3_aa: CASSTQENNEQFF; cdr3_nt: TGTGCCAGCTCAACACAGGAAAACAATGAGCAGTTCTTC
d_call: -; j_call: TRBJ2-5; v_call: TRBV2; clone_size: -; cdr3_aa: CASSEARETQYF; cdr3_nt: TGTGCCAGCAGTGAAGCCCGAGAGACCCAGTACTTC